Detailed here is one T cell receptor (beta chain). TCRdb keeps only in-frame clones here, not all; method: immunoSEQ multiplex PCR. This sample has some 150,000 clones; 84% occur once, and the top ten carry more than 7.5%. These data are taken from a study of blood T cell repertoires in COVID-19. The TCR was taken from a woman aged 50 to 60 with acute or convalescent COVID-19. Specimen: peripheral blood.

CDR3 residues: CASRQLGASQETQYF. CDR3 coding DNA: TGTGCCAGCAGGCAGTTGGGGGCGAGTCAAGAGACCCAGTACTTC. The chain is built from TRBV2 and TRBJ2-5; weak D call: TRBD1 (6 bases). V was pared by 6 bases and J by 2 bases, with 16 bases between. The CDR3 is made up of 15 amino acids. Germline V gene data show CDR1 as SNHLY and CDR2 as FYNNEI. Combining the CDR3 with reference TRBV2 and TRBJ2-5 gives the whole variable domain EPEVTQTPSHQVTQMGQEVILRCVPISNHLYFYWYRQILGQKVEFLVSFYNNEISEKSEIFDDQFSVERPDGSNFTLKIRSTKLEDSAMYFCASRQLGASQETQYFGPGTRLLVL.